The 10 T cell receptor beta chains presented below share a single source sample, sequenced in a study of T-cell memory formation after mild COVID-19. TCRdb redid the calling of the 5' RACE reads with MiXCR, one entry per CDR3 protein. This sample yields hundreds of thousands of distinct CDR3 sequences, of which 15% to 25% are seen a single time; around 8% belongs to the top ten. Sequencing was carried out using PBMCs or a T cell subset sorted from them (not recorded which). These receptor sequences come from an adult woman who had mild COVID-19 (a few samples of this study predate the infection). Cell type and time point are not known.

This chain joins TRBV11-3 and TRBJ2-1, with TRBD2 matching 13 bases. Losses at the gene ends were 3 bases for V and 7 bases for J; bases not matched to a gene: 9. Germline V gene sequence: CDR1 SGHNT, CDR2 YENEEA. This CDR3 comprises 17 residues. CDR3 protein: CASSFFTGTSGENEQFF. The CDR3 DNA is TGTGCCAGCAGCTTCTTTACCGGGACTAGCGGGGAAAATGAGCAGTTCTTC.

This sequence joins TRBV7-9 and TRBJ2-5; 7 positions match TRBD1. V was pared by 3 bases and J by 1 base, with 5 bases of the junction left unmatched. Germline assignment: CDR1 SEHNR and CDR2 FQNEAQ (reference sequence). This CDR3 is 15 amino acids long. The DNA of the CDR3 is TGTGCCAGCAGCTTCGCCCGGGACAGCCAAGAGACCCAGTACTTC. Translated: CASSFARDSQETQYF.

The chain uses TRBV4-1 and TRBJ1-5, with 8 bases aligning to TRBD1. V lost 5 bases to trimming and J lost 2 bases; unmatched junction nucleotides: 14. The CDR3 has 18 residues. The germline CDR1 and CDR2 sequences are MGHRA and YSYEKL. The DNA for the CDR3 is TGCGCCAGCAGCTCTCGACTTCAGGGGGCAGGTGGCAATCAGCCCCAGCATTTT. This codes for CASSSRLQGAGGNQPQHF.

The J gene is TRBJ1-3, the V gene TRBV18; TRBD1 is a possible D gene (5 bases). Germline V gene data show CDR1 as KGHSH and CDR2 as LQKENI. The CDR3 totals 20 residues. The V gene lost 0 bases and the J gene lost 0 bases, with 21 bases spanning the gap. CDR3 in amino acids: CASSPPGQAGPTTSGNTIYF. For the CDR3, the DNA is TGTGCCAGCTCACCACCGGGGCAGGCAGGCCCCACAACCTCTGGAAACACCATATATTTT.

This clonotype was observed a few times. The chain is built from TRBV20-1 and TRBJ2-5; 11 nucleotides align to TRBD2. The CDR3 totals 16 residues. V shed 1 base, J shed 3 bases, and the junction held 7 bases outside the gene matches. Per germline, CDR1 DFQATT and CDR2 SNEGSKA (reference sequence). CDR3 bases: TGCAGTGCTAGAGGGGGGCTAGCGGGAGGAAAAGAGACCCAGTACTTC. This gives the protein CSARGGLAGGKETQYF.

This clonotype was counted a few times. The genes are TRBV7-2 and TRBJ1-2; no clear D. CDR3 length: 14 residues. Per germline, CDR1 SGHTA and CDR2 FQGNSA. The ends were cut back, 2 bases at V and 5 bases at J, with 12 bases in the middle. The chain's CDR3 is CASSLSFRIYGYTF. The CDR3 DNA is TGTGCCAGCAGCTTAAGTTTTAGGATTTATGGCTACACCTTC.

V usage is TRBV27 and J usage is TRBJ2-1; TRBD2 agrees at 8 bases. CDR1 is MNHEY, CDR2 SMNVEV, per germline (reference sequence). The CDR3 sequence is 15 residues long. J gave up 0 bases and V 6 bases, and 4 bases lay outside the gene matches. CDR3 nucleotides: TGTGCCAGCAGAATAGCGGGGAGCTCCTACAATGAGCAGTTCTTC. Amino acid sequence: CASRIAGSSYNEQFF.

This clonotype was picked up many times. The chain has TRBV6-6 and TRBJ2-5, with TRBD2 matching over 14 bases. Germline V lookup: CDR1 MNHNY, CDR2 SVGAGI (reference sequence). This CDR3 region has 16 residues. Trimming took 7 bases from V and 5 from J; bases not matched to a gene: 9. This chain's CDR3 is CASNPGTSGGGETQYF. CDR3 nucleotides: TGTGCCAGCAACCCCGGGACTAGCGGGGGCGGGGAGACCCAGTACTTC.

The rearrangement uses TRBV30 and TRBJ1-6; TRBD1 matches 7 bases. Germline CDR1 is GTSNPN and CDR2 is SVGIG (reference sequence). The CDR3 runs to 18 residues. Trimming removed 3 bases from V and 2 bases from J; junction bases left unmatched: 13. CDR3 protein: CAWSSEDSGTAYNSPLHF. The CDR3 coding sequence is TGTGCCTGGAGCTCGGAGGATTCCGGGACAGCCTATAATTCACCCCTCCACTTT.

The V and J genes are TRBV7-8 and TRBJ2-5, with TRBD2 identical over 9 bases. The CDR3 contains 13 residues. Trimming took 5 bases from V and 10 from J; bases not matched to a gene: 8. CDR1 and CDR2 from the germline V gene are SGHVS and FQNEAQ. CDR3 nucleotide sequence: TGTGCCAGCAGCCCACGGGCTAGCGGGGACCAGTACTTC. It translates to CASSPRASGDQYF.